Below, 19 T cell receptor beta chains from the same sample are listed, as sequenced in a study of shared clonotypes between healthy human individuals. Sequenced by immunoSEQ multiplex PCR; TCRdb stores in-frame clones only, minus some. This table holds hundreds of thousands of clones, roughly 70% found once. The sequencing input was memory CD4+ T cells sorted from blood. Documented subset: CD45RA-negative fraction. The receptors originated from a woman aged 25 to 39 in good health.

The chain carries TRBV27 and TRBJ1-1; no definite D call. Germline CDR1 MNHEY, CDR2 SMNVEV (reference sequence). The CDR3 contains 11 residues. Trimming removed 6 bases at V and 8 bases at J, with 10 bases between. CDR3 coding DNA: TGTGCCAGCAGCCGATCCGGAGAAGCTTTCTTT. Amino acid sequence: CASSRSGEAFF.

This clone was counted once. This CDR3 reads CASSEWVTGYTF. The CDR3 DNA reads as TGTGCCAGCAGTGAATGGGTGACCGGCTACACCTTC. The V and J genes are TRBV2 and TRBJ1-2; no definite D call. The CDR3 consists of 12 residues. Trimming removed 2 bases at V and 8 bases at J, with 9 bases between. Germline lookup yields CDR1 SNHLY and CDR2 FYNNEI.

This chain links TRBV7-9 with TRBJ1-4; 7 nucleotides agree with TRBD1. After removal of 6 bases from V and 3 bases from J, the junction contained 4 bases not matched to a gene. The CDR3 spans 14 residues. Germline values: CDR1 SEHNR, CDR2 FQNEAQ (reference sequence). The CDR3 DNA reads as TGTGCCAGCAGTCCCGGGACAGCTAATGAAAAACTGTTTTTT. Protein product: CASSPGTANEKLFF. Filled out from reference TRBV7-9 and TRBJ1-4, the complete variable domain reads DTGVSQNPRHKITKRGQNVTFRCDPISEHNRLYWYRQTLGQGPEFLTYFQNEAQLEKSRLLSDRFSAERPKGSFSTLEIQRTEQGDSAMYLCASSPGTANEKLFFGSGTQLSVL.

V and J are TRBV19 and TRBJ2-1, with 10 bases matching TRBD2. The CDR3 has 16 amino acids. Trimming at V came to 8 bases and at J to 0 bases, leaving 7 bases not matched to a gene. Germline CDR1 is LNHDA and CDR2 is SQIVND (reference sequence). CDR3: CASGKLAGNSYNEQFF. CDR3 in DNA: TGTGCCAGTGGGAAACTAGCGGGGAACTCCTACAATGAGCAGTTCTTC. Full variable domain (missing parts from reference TRBV19 and TRBJ2-1): DGGITQSPKYLFRKEGQNVTLSCEQNLNHDAMYWYRQDPGQGLRLIYYSQIVNDFQKGDIAEGYSVSREKKESFPLTVTSAQKNPTAFYLCASGKLAGNSYNEQFFGPGTRLTVL.

This sequence joins TRBV5-1 and TRBJ2-5; TRBD2 is a possible D gene (6 bases). This CDR3 region has 17 residues. Between the trimmed V and J ends, which lost 7 bases and 4 bases, there was a span of 26 bases. Germline lookup yields CDR1 SGHRS and CDR2 YFSETQ. CDR3 in DNA: TGCGCCAGCCTGACGCCTCCCCCGGGAGCTCTGGGAGAGACCCAGTACTTC. It translates to CASLTPPPGALGETQYF.

The chain combines TRBV4-1 with TRBJ2-4, with TRBD2 matching over 11 bases. This CDR3 comprises 18 residues. V trimming: 5 bases; J trimming: 0 bases; junction bases outside the gene matches: 9. Per the germline V gene, CDR1 is MGHRA and CDR2 is YSYEKL. The CDR3 reads CASSSPTSGNQAKNIQYF. CDR3 bases: TGCGCCAGCAGCTCCCCGACTAGCGGGAACCAAGCCAAAAACATTCAGTACTTC.

This clone was counted only a few times. This chain links TRBV9 with TRBJ2-3; D gene ambiguous. CDR3 length equals 16 residues. V was cut by 2 bases and J by 2 bases, with 15 bases left in between. Germline CDR1 is SGDLS and CDR2 is YYNGEE. Here the CDR3 DNA reads TGTGCCAGCAGCGTCTCTTCCGTCCTAATCACAGATACGCAGTATTTT. Its translation is CASSVSSVLITDTQYF.

This sequence joins TRBV6-5 and TRBJ2-7; D remains ambiguous. The germline V gene has CDR1 MNHEY and CDR2 SVGAGI. The length of the CDR3 is 15 residues. Deletions cut 7 bases from V and 7 bases from J, with 23 bases between. The CDR3 is CASTSLKDPRREQYF. The DNA for the CDR3 is TGTGCCAGCACCTCGCTAAAGGACCCTCGACGGGAGCAGTACTTC.

The CDR3 nucleotides read TGTGCCAGCAGCAGAATGACTAATGAAAAACTGTTTTTT. It is translated as CASSRMTNEKLFF. This chain uses TRBV2 with TRBJ1-4; no firm D call. The CDR3 has 13 residues. The V and J ends lost 6 bases and 2 bases respectively, with 7 bases between them. Germline V gives CDR1 SNHLY, CDR2 FYNNEI.

In the case of this clone: The identical CDR3 is also encoded by other nucleotide sequences in the sample. The chain couples TRBV19 to TRBJ2-5, with D unclear. The CDR3 runs to 13 residues. The germline V gene has CDR1 LNHDA and CDR2 SQIVND (reference sequence). V lost 3 bases and J 5 bases, leaving 10 bases between the germline ends. CDR3 sequence: CASSIPGSETQYF. In nucleotides, the CDR3 is TGTGCCAGTAGTATCCCAGGTTCGGAGACCCAGTACTTC.

The chain carries TRBV6-5 and TRBJ1-1; 8 positions match TRBD1. This CDR3 is built from 14 residues. The germline CDR1 and CDR2 sequences are MNHEY and SVGAGI. V lost 7 bases to trimming and J lost 0 bases; unmatched junction nucleotides: 4. CDR3: CASNRQGLNTEAFF. The CDR3 DNA sequence: TGTGCCAGCAACCGACAGGGGCTGAACACTGAAGCTTTCTTT.

The V and J genes are TRBV5-1 and TRBJ1-5, with D hard to call. Deletions cut 4 bases from V and 7 bases from J, with 15 bases between. Germline CDR1 and CDR2: SGHRS and YFSETQ. This CDR3 region has 14 residues. As DNA, the CDR3 is TGCGCCAGCAGCCCAGGAGGCCCAGAACAGCCCCAGCATTTT. This codes for CASSPGGPEQPQHF. Looking up the rest from reference TRBV5-1 and TRBJ1-5 gives the full variable domain: KAGVTQTPRYLIKTRGQQVTLSCSPISGHRSVSWYQQTPGQGLQFLFEYFSETQRNKGNFPGRFSGRQFSNSRSEMNVSTLELGDSALYLCASSPGGPEQPQHFGDGTRLSIL.

The chain is built from TRBV18 and TRBJ2-1, with a possible D match to TRBD1 (6 bases). The germline CDR1 and CDR2 sequences are KGHSH and LQKENI. V lost 5 bases and J 7 bases, leaving 9 bases between the germline ends. The CDR3 is 12 residues long. The CDR3 DNA reads TGTGCCAGCTCAGCCACAGGGAATGAGCAGTTCTTC. Protein product: CASSATGNEQFF.

This chain joins TRBV7-2 and TRBJ2-3; D perhaps matches TRBD1 (5 bases). The V gene lost 6 bases and the J gene lost 6 bases, with 10 bases spanning the gap. From germline, CDR1 is SGHTA and CDR2 FQGNSA. CDR3 length: 12 amino acids. This CDR3 is CASSFQGDTQYF. As DNA, the CDR3 is TGTGCCAGCAGTTTTCAGGGCGATACGCAGTATTTT.

V gene TRBV28 combines with J gene TRBJ2-1; 12 nucleotides match TRBD2. The V gene's germline CDR1 is MDHEN and CDR2 SYDVKM. The ends lost 6 bases at V and 7 bases at J; junction bases unmatched: 7. The CDR3 is 15 residues long. The CDR3 loop is CASSPTSGRLNEQFF. The CDR3 coding sequence is TGTGCCAGCAGCCCCACTAGCGGGAGGTTAAATGAGCAGTTCTTC.

About this clone: This sample also contains other DNA sequences that code for the same CDR3. J is TRBJ1-1 and V is TRBV5-1; 7 bases align to TRBD1. Germline V gene sequence: CDR1 SGHRS, CDR2 YFSETQ. This CDR3 is 14 amino acids long. Trimming removed 0 bases from V and 3 bases from J; junction bases left unmatched: 2. The CDR3 is CASSLEGGDTEAFF. The CDR3 DNA reads TGCGCCAGCAGCTTGGAAGGGGGCGACACTGAAGCTTTCTTT.

The V gene is TRBV4-2, the J gene TRBJ1-5, with 8 bases matching TRBD1. The V and J ends lost 2 bases and 7 bases, in that order; junction bases with no gene match: 10. The germline V gene encodes CDR1 LGHNA and CDR2 YNFKEQ. CDR3 length equals 16 residues. The CDR3 DNA follows: TGTGCCAGCAGCCAAACCGGGACAGGAGGTAGACAGCCCCAGCATTTT. Translation: CASSQTGTGGRQPQHF.

CDR3 region: CAGQGSYTIYF. CDR3 coding DNA: TGTGCCGGACAGGGTTCGTACACCATATATTTT. The chain has TRBV30 and TRBJ1-3; 8 nucleotides agree with TRBD1. V lost 8 bases, J lost 8 bases, and 5 bases stayed unmatched. The V gene's germline CDR1 is GTSNPN and CDR2 SVGIG (reference sequence). The CDR3 consists of 11 residues. Drawing the rest from reference TRBV30 and TRBJ1-3, the complete variable domain is SQTIHQWPATLVQPVGSPLSLECTVEGTSNPNLYWYRQAAGRGLQLLFYSVGIGQISSEVPQNLSASRPQDRQFILSSKKLLLSDSGFYLCAGQGSYTIYFGEGSWLTVV.

This clone was seen only once. The gene calls are TRBV11-1 and TRBJ1-1; the D is unclear. V was cut by 2 bases and J by 3 bases, with 10 bases left in between. This CDR3 is built from 14 residues. Germline V gives CDR1 SGHAT, CDR2 FQDESV (reference sequence). The CDR3 spells CASSLSVRDTEAFF. The CDR3 DNA reads TGTGCCAGCAGCTTATCCGTCCGTGACACTGAAGCTTTCTTT.